These 5 T cell receptor beta chains originate from one sample sequenced in a study of Graves' ophthalmopathy and Graves' hyperthyroidism. Using RNA transcripts, the TCR beta CDR3 regions were amplified. Investigators did first-round RT-PCR with HTBI primers, then second-round multiplex PCR. TCRdb analysed the multiplex PCR reads with MiXCR anew, one entry per CDR3 protein. This table has about 380,000 distinct CDR3 sequences, 15% to 19% appearing once. The sequenced sample consisted of peripheral blood. These receptors were collected from a young woman with stable Graves' hyperthyroidism.

This clonotype showed up many times. V gene TRBV2 combines with J gene TRBJ1-6; D unresolved. Germline lookup yields CDR1 SNHLY and CDR2 FYNNEI. The V gene lost 6 bases and the J gene lost 8 bases, with 8 bases spanning the gap. The CDR3 sequence is 12 residues long. CDR3: CASRNPDSPLHF. The CDR3 region has the DNA TGTGCCAGCAGGAATCCGGATTCACCCCTCCACTTT.

In its sample, this clonotype was seen many times. In nucleotides, the CDR3 is TGTGCCAGCACCCCTGGGAACGCTAACTATGGCTACACCTTC. Translating gives CASTPGNANYGYTF. This sequence joins TRBV12-3 or TRBV12-4 and TRBJ1-2; D is uncertain. The CDR3 runs 14 residues. V lost 7 bases, J lost 0 bases, and 12 bases lay in between.

This clonotype has ten or more counts. The V gene is TRBV7-2, the J gene TRBJ1-5; TRBD1 matches 8 bases. Looked up from germline, CDR1 is SGHTA and CDR2 is FQGNSA. This CDR3 comprises 14 residues. Losses at the gene ends were 5 bases for V and 4 bases for J; bases not matched to a gene: 4. The CDR3 DNA reads as TGTGCCAGCAGCACAGGGGGGAGGAATCAGCCCCAGCATTTT. Protein sequence: CASSTGGRNQPQHF.

This clonotype appeared a few times. The chain carries TRBV2 and TRBJ1-1, with unresolved D. Trimming removed 6 bases at V and 0 bases at J, with 26 bases between. This CDR3 has 19 residues. Germline V lookup: CDR1 SNHLY, CDR2 FYNNEI. For the CDR3, the DNA is TGTGCCAGCAGCGGACGTTCAACGAGTATTACAGCCTTGAACACTGAAGCTTTCTTT. Translation: CASSGRSTSITALNTEAFF.

This clonotype was seen more than once but under ten times. The rearrangement joins TRBV13 to TRBJ1-6; D ambiguous. The CDR3 is 15 residues long. The germline V and J ends were trimmed by 5 bases and 8 bases, with 16 bases remaining between them. Germline CDR1 reads PRHDT; CDR2 reads FYEKMQ (reference sequence). The CDR3 nucleotides read TGTGCCAGCAGCCATCACAGCACCGATGATTCACCCCTCCACTTT. Its protein is CASSHHSTDDSPLHF.